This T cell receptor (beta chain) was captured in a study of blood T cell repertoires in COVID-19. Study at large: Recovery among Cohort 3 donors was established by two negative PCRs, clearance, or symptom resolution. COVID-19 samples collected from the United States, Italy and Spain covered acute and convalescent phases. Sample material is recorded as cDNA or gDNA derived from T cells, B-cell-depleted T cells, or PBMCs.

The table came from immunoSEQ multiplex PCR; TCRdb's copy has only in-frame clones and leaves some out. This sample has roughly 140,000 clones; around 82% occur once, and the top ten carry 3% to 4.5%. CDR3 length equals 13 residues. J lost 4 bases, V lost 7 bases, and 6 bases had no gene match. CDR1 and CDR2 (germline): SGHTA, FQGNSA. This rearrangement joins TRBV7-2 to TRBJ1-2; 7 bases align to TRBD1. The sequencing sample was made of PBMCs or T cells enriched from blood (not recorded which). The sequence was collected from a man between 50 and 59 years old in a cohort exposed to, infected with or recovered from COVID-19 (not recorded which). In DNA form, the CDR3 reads TGTGCCAGCACCCAGGGGGTGGGCTATGGCTACACCTTC. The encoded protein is CASTQGVGYGYTF.